Given below is one TCR beta chain in context. The antigen is not known. A second 7 to 11 cycle PCR used barcoded and J-beta primers. TCRdb analysed the 5' RACE reads with MiXCR anew, one entry per CDR3 protein. Here the sample spans 600,000 to 900,000 distinct CDR3 sequences, approximately 24% being singletons. The sample is drawn from a study of blood T cells in healthy people across ages. Every participating donor contributed about 10 milliliters of peripheral blood through a draw. Whole-study findings and limits: The recorded TCR beta diversity per million T cells decreased in a roughly linear manner with age.

This sample also belongs to another study, concerning T cells of mothers and their children. From that report: Mothers gave over 8.5 million TCR beta CDR3 reads each, and children several million each. An overlap that was slightly higher, though non-significant, was seen in related mother-child pairs versus unrelated pairs.

This sequence was found in a boy between 5 and 17 years old in good health. Source material: blood.

The CDR3 DNA reads TGCGCCAGCAGCTTGGATGGAGGGCCTGAGACCCAGTACTTC. It translates to CASSLDGGPETQYF. V and J are TRBV5-1 and TRBJ2-5; D possibly corresponds to TRBD2 (6 bases). Germline V lookup: CDR1 SGHRS, CDR2 YFSETQ. The ends were cut back, 0 bases at V and 5 bases at J, with 11 bases in the middle. CDR3 length: 14 residues.